The 21 T cell receptor beta chains below were found in one sample sequenced in a study of cytomegalovirus exposure and HLA in healthy donors. This PCR relied on a set of 60 Vbeta primers and 13 Jbeta primers. Produced via immunoSEQ multiplex PCR; TCRdb's table is partial and in-frame only. Here the sample spans 150,000 to 200,000 clones, about 86% being singletons. The source material was PBMCs. The receptor source for this set is a woman between 18 and 30 years old in good health and CMV-seronegative.

The chain uses TRBV9 and TRBJ2-1, with D maybe TRBD1 (5 bases). Germline CDR1 and CDR2: SGDLS and YYNGEE. The CDR3 is 16 residues long. Trimming left V 0 bases short and J 9 bases short, with 19 bases between. CDR3 sequence reads: CASSVAQGAEESEQFF. CDR3 nucleotide sequence: TGTGCCAGCAGCGTAGCCCAAGGGGCAGAGGAGAGTGAGCAGTTCTTC. The whole variable domain, filled in from reference TRBV9 and TRBJ2-1, reads DSGVTQTPKHLITATGQRVTLRCSPRSGDLSVYWYQQSLDQGLQFLIQYYNGEERAKGNILERFSAQQFPDLHSELNLSSLELGDSALYFCASSVAQGAEESEQFFGPGTRLTVL.

With respect to this clone: Within the sample, other DNA sequences also encode this same CDR3. The chain employs TRBV28 and TRBJ2-5; no clear D. CDR1 MDHEN and CDR2 SYDVKM come from the germline V gene. CDR3 size: 13 residues. V was clipped by 3 bases and J by 7 bases, with 12 bases between them. CDR3 nucleotides: TGTGCCAGCAGTTTGGCGAGGCGAGGGACCCAGTACTTC. Translating gives CASSLARRGTQYF.

The V gene is TRBV2, the J gene TRBJ2-5, with D perhaps TRBD1 (5 bases). CDR1 and CDR2 (germline): SNHLY, FYNNEI. The CDR3 has 14 amino acids. Deletions cut 7 bases from V and 5 bases from J, with 17 bases between. CDR3 region: CASTPTAPRETQYF. The CDR3 region has the DNA TGTGCCAGCACCCCGACAGCTCCCAGGGAGACCCAGTACTTC.

This clone was counted only a few times. This rearrangement joins TRBV7-8 to TRBJ2-1; 10 nucleotides align to TRBD2. The germline V gene encodes CDR1 SGHVS and CDR2 FQNEAQ. The CDR3 runs to 15 residues. Losses at the gene ends were 3 bases for V and 8 bases for J; bases not matched to a gene: 7. The CDR3 here is CASSFSGGPPHEQFF. The CDR3 DNA is TGTGCCAGCAGCTTTAGCGGGGGGCCCCCGCATGAGCAGTTCTTC.

V is TRBV4-1 and J is TRBJ1-1, with D possibly being TRBD1 (5 bases). The germline gives CDR1 MGHRA, CDR2 YSYEKL. This CDR3 has 15 residues. Between the trimmed V and J ends, which lost 1 base and 1 base, there was a span of 10 bases. CDR3 sequence reads: CASSQGPGKNTEAFF. Written as DNA, the CDR3 is TGCGCCAGCAGCCAAGGCCCAGGGAAGAACACTGAAGCTTTCTTT.

In regard to this clone: The junction does not match germline at one end; this may be a read error. This chain uses TRBV7-9 with TRBJ1-5; D is unresolved. The germline V gene has CDR1 SEHNR and CDR2 FQNEAQ (reference sequence). The CDR3 is made up of 13 amino acids. DNA for the CDR3: TGTTCCAGCAGCTTACCGGGGAATCAGCCCCAGCATTTT. Encoded protein: CSSSLPGNQPQHF.

The genes are TRBV4-2 and TRBJ2-5; TRBD2 is a possible D gene (7 bases). Germline values: CDR1 LGHNA, CDR2 YNFKEQ. V gave up 6 bases and J gave up 5 bases, with 13 bases separating them. CDR3 length: 13 amino acids. The CDR3: CASRLGGGETQYF. Written as DNA, the CDR3 is TGTGCCAGCAGGTTAGGGGGAGGGGAGACCCAGTACTTC.

The chain combines TRBV2 with TRBJ2-6; D ambiguous. Germline V lookup: CDR1 SNHLY, CDR2 FYNNEI. The CDR3 runs to 16 residues. The V end lost 1 base, the J end lost 4 bases, and 11 bases lay between the germline ends. CDR3: CASSEESGTGANVLTF. CDR3 nucleotide sequence: TGTGCCAGCAGTGAAGAATCAGGAACCGGGGCCAACGTCCTGACTTTC.

The V call is TRBV13, the J call TRBJ2-7; 7 positions match TRBD1. Trimming at V came to 1 base and at J to 6 bases, leaving 0 bases not matched to a gene. This CDR3 is built from 12 residues. From germline, CDR1 is PRHDT and CDR2 FYEKMQ (reference sequence). CDR3 nucleotides: TGTGCCAGCAGCTTAGCAGGGGGCGAGCAGTACTTC. Translation: CASSLAGGEQYF.

V is TRBV30 and J is TRBJ1-5, with D perhaps TRBD1 (5 bases). The length of the CDR3 is 16 residues. The V gene's germline CDR1 is GTSNPN and CDR2 SVGIG (reference sequence). Trimming removed 2 bases from V and 7 bases from J, with 21 bases in between. The CDR3 region is CAWSRQSGRNGQPQHF. CDR3 nucleotides: TGTGCCTGGAGTCGGCAATCAGGGCGGAATGGGCAGCCCCAGCATTTT.

V and J are TRBV27 and TRBJ2-3; 13 positions agree with TRBD2. Germline V gene lookup returns CDR1 MNHEY and CDR2 SMNVEV (reference sequence). The trim removed 10 bases at V and 3 bases at J, leaving 4 bases unmatched. This CDR3 has 14 amino acids. The CDR3 nucleotides are TGTGCCACTATGACTAGCGGGGGGACAGATACGCAGTATTTT. This codes for CATMTSGGTDTQYF.

The rearrangement uses TRBV5-4 and TRBJ2-1, with 15 bases lining up with TRBD2. The germline V gene has CDR1 SGHNT and CDR2 YYREEE (reference sequence). V lost 4 bases and J lost 7; bases outside the gene matches: 9. CDR3 length equals 17 residues. CDR3 sequence (DNA): TGTGCCAGCAGCGGACAGGGACTAGCGGGAGGAGGGAATGAGCAGTTCTTC. Amino acid sequence: CASSGQGLAGGGNEQFF.

The chain links TRBV27 to TRBJ2-1; 9 positions match TRBD1. Germline values: CDR1 MNHEY, CDR2 SMNVEV (reference sequence). Trimming at V came to 6 bases and at J to 8 bases, leaving 11 bases not matched to a gene. The CDR3 sequence is 15 residues long. The CDR3 reads CASRGPGQGRYEQFF. The DNA for the CDR3 is TGTGCCAGCAGGGGACCGGGACAGGGTCGCTATGAGCAGTTCTTC.

The chain employs TRBV5-1 and TRBJ2-3, with 12 bases aligning to TRBD2. Germline CDR1 SGHRS, CDR2 YFSETQ. CDR3 size: 15 residues. The V segment lost 5 bases and the J segment 5 bases; nucleotides outside the gene matches: 6. In DNA, the CDR3 is TGCGCCAGCAGTTTTGGACTAGCGGGGAAAGATACGCAGTATTTT. Amino acids: CASSFGLAGKDTQYF. Filled out from reference TRBV5-1 and TRBJ2-3, the complete variable domain reads KAGVTQTPRYLIKTRGQQVTLSCSPISGHRSVSWYQQTPGQGLQFLFEYFSETQRNKGNFPGRFSGRQFSNSRSEMNVSTLELGDSALYLCASSFGLAGKDTQYFGPGTRLTVL.

Details on this clone: The junction departs from germline at one end; a sequencing error may be responsible. The chain's CDR3 is CSSSVGNTEAFF. For the CDR3, the DNA is TGTTCCAGCAGCGTCGGGAACACTGAAGCTTTCTTT. V gene TRBV7-9 combines with J gene TRBJ1-1; D gene ambiguous. The germline gives CDR1 SEHNR, CDR2 FQNEAQ (reference sequence). This CDR3 contains 12 residues.

The chain combines TRBV28 with TRBJ1-2, with D perhaps TRBD1 (5 bases). The CDR3 totals 15 residues. Trimming cost V 2 bases and J 4 bases, with 14 bases left between them. Germline V gene sequence: CDR1 MDHEN, CDR2 SYDVKM. The CDR3, as DNA: TGTGCCAGCAGTTTAGTTCAGCTGGGGGGCTATGGCTACACCTTC. Protein product: CASSLVQLGGYGYTF.

The V call is TRBV6-7, the J call TRBJ1-2, with unresolved D. TRBV6-7 is placed among ORFs of uncertain function. Deletions cut 6 bases from V and 12 bases from J, with 26 bases between. This CDR3 contains 15 residues. The CDR3 region has the DNA TGTGCCAGCAGCTTTACCACATTCCAGAATCATCAAGACACCTTC. It encodes CASSFTTFQNHQDTF.

This chain links TRBV25-1 with TRBJ1-2, with TRBD1 matching 7 bases. The V gene end was trimmed by 6 bases and the J gene end by 7 bases; junction bases not matched to a gene: 14. CDR1 MGHDK and CDR2 SYGVNS come from the germline V gene. CDR3 length: 15 amino acids. DNA of the CDR3: TGTGCCAGCAGCCTGAGACAGGGAGAGGTCAGTGGCTACACCTTC. It encodes CASSLRQGEVSGYTF.

This clone is a singleton in its sample. The genes are TRBV27 and TRBJ1-3, with a weak D call TRBD1 (5 bases). This CDR3 is 15 amino acids long. V lost 6 bases to trimming and J lost 1 base, with 13 bases between them. The germline CDR1 and CDR2 sequences are MNHEY and SMNVEV (reference sequence). The chain's CDR3 is CASSPRGGSGNTIYF. The CDR3 DNA reads TGTGCCAGCAGCCCCCGGGGGGGATCTGGAAACACCATATATTTT.

V gene TRBV4-1 combines with J gene TRBJ1-1; D is uncertain. V gave up 6 bases and J gave up 0 bases, with 11 bases separating them. There are 14 residues in the CDR3. From germline, CDR1 is MGHRA and CDR2 YSYEKL. CDR3 bases: TGCGCCAGCAGTCCGGGGTCTTTGAACACTGAAGCTTTCTTT. Translating gives CASSPGSLNTEAFF.

The rearrangement links TRBV19 to TRBJ2-7, with unresolved D. V gave up 4 bases and J gave up 1 base, with 5 bases separating them. CDR1 LNHDA and CDR2 SQIVND come from the germline V gene (reference sequence). This CDR3 has 12 residues. The CDR3 sequence is CASSSTSYEQYF. The CDR3 DNA sequence: TGTGCCAGTAGTAGCACATCCTACGAGCAGTACTTC.